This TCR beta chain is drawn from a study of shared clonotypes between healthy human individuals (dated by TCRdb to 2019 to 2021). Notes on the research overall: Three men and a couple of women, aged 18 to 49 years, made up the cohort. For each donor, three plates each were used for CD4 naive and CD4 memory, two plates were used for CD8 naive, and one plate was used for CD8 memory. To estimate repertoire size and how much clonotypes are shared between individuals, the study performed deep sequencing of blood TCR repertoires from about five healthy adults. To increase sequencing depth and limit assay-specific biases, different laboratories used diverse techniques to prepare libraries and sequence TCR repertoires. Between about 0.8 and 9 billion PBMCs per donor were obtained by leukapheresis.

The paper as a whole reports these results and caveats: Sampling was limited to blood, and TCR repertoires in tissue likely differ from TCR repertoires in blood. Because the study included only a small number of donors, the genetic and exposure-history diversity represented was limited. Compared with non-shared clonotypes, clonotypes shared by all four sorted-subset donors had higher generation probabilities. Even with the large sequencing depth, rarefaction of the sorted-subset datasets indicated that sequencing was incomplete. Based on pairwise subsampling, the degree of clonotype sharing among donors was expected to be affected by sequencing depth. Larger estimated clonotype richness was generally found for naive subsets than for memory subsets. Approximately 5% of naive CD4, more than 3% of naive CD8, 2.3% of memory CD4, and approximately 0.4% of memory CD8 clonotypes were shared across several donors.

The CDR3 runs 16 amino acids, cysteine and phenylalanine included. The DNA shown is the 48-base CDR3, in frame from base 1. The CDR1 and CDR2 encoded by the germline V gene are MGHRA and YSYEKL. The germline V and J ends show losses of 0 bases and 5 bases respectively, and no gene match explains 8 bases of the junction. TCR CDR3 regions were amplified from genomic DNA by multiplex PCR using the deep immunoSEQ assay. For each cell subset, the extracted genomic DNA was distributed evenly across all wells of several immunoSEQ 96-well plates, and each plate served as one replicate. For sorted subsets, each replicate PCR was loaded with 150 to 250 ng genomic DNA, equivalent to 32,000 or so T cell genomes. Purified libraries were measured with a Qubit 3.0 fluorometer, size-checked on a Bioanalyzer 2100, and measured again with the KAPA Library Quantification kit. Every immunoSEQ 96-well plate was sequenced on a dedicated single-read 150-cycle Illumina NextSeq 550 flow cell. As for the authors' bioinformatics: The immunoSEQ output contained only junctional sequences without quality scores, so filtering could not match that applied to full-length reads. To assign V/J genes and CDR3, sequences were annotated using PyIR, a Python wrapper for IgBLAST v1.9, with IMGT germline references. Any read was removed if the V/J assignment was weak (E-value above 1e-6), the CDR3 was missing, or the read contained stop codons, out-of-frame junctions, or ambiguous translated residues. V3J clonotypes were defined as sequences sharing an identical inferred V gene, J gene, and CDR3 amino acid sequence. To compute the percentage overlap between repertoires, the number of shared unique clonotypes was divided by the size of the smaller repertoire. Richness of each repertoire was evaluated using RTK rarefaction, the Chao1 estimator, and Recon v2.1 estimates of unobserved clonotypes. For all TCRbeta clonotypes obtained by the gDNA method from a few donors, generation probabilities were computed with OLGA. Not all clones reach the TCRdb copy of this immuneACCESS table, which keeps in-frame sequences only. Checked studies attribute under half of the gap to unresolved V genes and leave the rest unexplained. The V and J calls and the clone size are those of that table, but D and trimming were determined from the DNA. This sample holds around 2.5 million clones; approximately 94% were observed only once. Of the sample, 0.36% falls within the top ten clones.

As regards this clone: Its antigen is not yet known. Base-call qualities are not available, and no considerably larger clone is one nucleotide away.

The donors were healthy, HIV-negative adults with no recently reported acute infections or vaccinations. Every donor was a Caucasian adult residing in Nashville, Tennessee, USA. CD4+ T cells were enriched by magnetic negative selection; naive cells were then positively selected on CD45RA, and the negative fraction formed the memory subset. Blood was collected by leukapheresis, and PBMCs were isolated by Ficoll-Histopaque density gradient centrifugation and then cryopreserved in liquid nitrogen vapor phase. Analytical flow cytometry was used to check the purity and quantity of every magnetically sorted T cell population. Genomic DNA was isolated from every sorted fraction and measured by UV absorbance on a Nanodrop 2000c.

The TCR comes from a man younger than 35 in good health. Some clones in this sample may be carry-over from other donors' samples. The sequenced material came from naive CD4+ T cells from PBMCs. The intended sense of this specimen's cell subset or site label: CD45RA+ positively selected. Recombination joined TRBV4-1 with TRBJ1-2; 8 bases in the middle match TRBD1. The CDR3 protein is CASSQDITGGGYGYTF. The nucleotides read TGCGCCAGCAGCCAAGATATCACAGGGGGTGGGTATGGCTACACCTTC.